Included here is one TCR beta chain sequence, with context. As yet, its antigen is unknown. V was trimmed by 9 bases and J by 7 bases, leaving 9 bases between them. Germline V gene data show CDR1 as MNHEY and CDR2 as SVGEGT. The length of the CDR3 is 10 residues. This specimen belongs to a study of spatial heterogeneity in lung cancer. As for the study in general: In raw reads, more than 9.5 appearances on average were recorded for each unique TCR and UMI combination. General study points: Whereas they appeared in blood less at follow-up, ubiquitous expanded tumor TCRs appeared there more at resection.

Individual TCR cDNA molecules each bore their own unique molecular identifier. TCRdb passed the 5' RACE reads through MiXCR, listing each CDR3 protein once. Of about 92,000 distinct CDR3 sequences listed, roughly 12% were seen once; the top ten hold roughly 39%. The time point here: sample taken at primary tumor resection. TCRs were sequenced from unsorted whole RNA of tumor, nontumor lung or PBMC. The clonotype comes from a male donor with early-stage non-small cell lung cancer. The input for sequencing was PBMCs, taken at surgery. The chain uses TRBV6-2 or TRBV6-3 and TRBJ1-2; D call uncertain. CDR3 sequence reads: CARTLRGYTF. DNA of the CDR3: TGTGCCAGGACCCTGCGTGGCTACACCTTC.